This T cell receptor beta chain was captured by sequencing in a study of CD4 T cells in relation to SARS-CoV-2 and coronaviruses. Only one count was recorded for this clone. What it recognizes is unknown. The length of the CDR3 is 16 residues. Germline CDR1 is SGDLS and CDR2 is YYNGEE. V lost 4 bases, J lost 2 bases, and 5 bases stayed unmatched. The method was immunoSEQ multiplex PCR; TCRdb's version includes in-frame clones alone and lacks a portion of them. The sample includes about 35,000 clones, about four fifths of them seen just once. The chain combines TRBV9 with TRBJ2-2, with 10 bases fitting TRBD2. The sample consisted of naive CD4+ T cells from PBMCs, cultured in vitro. Stated subset: naive CD4+ T cells isolated by negative enrichment. The receptor was isolated from an adult with COVID-19. CDR3: CASSSTSGQNTGELFF. The CDR3 nucleotides read TGTGCCAGCAGCTCGACTAGCGGGCAAAACACCGGGGAGCTGTTTTTT.